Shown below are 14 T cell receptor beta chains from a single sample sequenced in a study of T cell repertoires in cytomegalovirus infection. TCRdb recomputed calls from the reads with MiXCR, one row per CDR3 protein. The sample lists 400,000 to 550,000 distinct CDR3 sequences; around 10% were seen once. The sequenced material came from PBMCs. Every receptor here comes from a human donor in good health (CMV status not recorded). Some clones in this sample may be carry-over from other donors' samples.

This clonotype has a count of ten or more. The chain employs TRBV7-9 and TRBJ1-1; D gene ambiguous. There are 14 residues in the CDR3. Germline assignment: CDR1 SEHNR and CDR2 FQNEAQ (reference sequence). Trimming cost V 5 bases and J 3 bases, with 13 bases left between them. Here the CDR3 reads CASSVGRWDTEAFF. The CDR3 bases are TGTGCCAGCAGCGTTGGAAGGTGGGACACTGAAGCTTTCTTT. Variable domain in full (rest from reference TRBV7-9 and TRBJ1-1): DTGVSQNPRHKITKRGQNVTFRCDPISEHNRLYWYRQTLGQGPEFLTYFQNEAQLEKSRLLSDRFSAERPKGSFSTLEIQRTEQGDSAMYLCASSVGRWDTEAFFGQGTRLTVV.

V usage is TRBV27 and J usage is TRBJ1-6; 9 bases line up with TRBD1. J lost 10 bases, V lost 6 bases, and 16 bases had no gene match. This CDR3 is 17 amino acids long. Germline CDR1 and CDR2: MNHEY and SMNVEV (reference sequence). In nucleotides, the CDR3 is TGTGCCAGCAGCTCACTCACCACAGGGGGCTTATGGTCACCCCTCCACTTT. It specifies CASSSLTTGGLWSPLHF.

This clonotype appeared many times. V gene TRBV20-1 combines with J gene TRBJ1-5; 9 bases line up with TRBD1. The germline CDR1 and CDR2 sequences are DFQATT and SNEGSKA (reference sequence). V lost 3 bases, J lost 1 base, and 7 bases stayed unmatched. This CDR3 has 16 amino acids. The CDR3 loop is CSARNNRGPSNQPQHF. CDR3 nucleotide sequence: TGCAGTGCTAGGAATAACAGGGGGCCAAGCAATCAGCCCCAGCATTTT.

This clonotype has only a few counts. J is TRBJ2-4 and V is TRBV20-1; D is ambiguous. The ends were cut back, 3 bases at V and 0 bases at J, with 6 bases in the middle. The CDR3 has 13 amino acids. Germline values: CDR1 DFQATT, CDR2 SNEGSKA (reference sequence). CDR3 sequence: CSARVVAKNIQYF. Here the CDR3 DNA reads TGCAGTGCTAGGGTGGTAGCCAAAAACATTCAGTACTTC.

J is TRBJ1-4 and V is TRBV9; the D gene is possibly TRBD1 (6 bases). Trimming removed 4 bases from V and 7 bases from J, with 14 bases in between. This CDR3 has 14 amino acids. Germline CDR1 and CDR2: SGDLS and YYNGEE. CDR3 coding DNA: TGTGCCAGCAGCAGGGACACCGGCAGTGAAAAACTGTTTTTT. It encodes CASSRDTGSEKLFF. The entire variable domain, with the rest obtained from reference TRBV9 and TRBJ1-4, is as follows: DSGVTQTPKHLITATGQRVTLRCSPRSGDLSVYWYQQSLDQGLQFLIQYYNGEERAKGNILERFSAQQFPDLHSELNLSSLELGDSALYFCASSRDTGSEKLFFGSGTQLSVL.

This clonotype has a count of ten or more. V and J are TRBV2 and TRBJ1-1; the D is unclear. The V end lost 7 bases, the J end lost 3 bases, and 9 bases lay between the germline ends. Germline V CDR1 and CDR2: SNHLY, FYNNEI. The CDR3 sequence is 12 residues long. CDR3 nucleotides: TGTGCCAGCATGGTATTTTACACTGAAGCTTTCTTT. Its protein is CASMVFYTEAFF.

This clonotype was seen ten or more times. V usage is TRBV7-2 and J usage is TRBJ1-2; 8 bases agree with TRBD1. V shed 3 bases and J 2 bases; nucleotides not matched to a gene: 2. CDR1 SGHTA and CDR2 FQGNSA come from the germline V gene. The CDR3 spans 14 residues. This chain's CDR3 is CASSFDRGNYGYTF. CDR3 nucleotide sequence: TGTGCCAGCAGCTTTGACAGGGGCAACTATGGCTACACCTTC.

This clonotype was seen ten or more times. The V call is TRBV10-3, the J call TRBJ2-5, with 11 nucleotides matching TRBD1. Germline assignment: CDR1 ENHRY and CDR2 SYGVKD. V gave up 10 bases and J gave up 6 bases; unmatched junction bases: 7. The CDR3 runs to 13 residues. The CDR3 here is CATGDRGKKTQYF. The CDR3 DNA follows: TGTGCCACTGGGGACAGGGGGAAGAAGACCCAGTACTTC.

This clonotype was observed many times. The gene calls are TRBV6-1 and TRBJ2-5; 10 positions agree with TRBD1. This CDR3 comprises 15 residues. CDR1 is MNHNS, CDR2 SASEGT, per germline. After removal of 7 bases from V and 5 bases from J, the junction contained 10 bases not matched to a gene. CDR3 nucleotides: TGTGCCAGCAATGTCCAGACAGGGGGCTACGAGACCCAGTACTTC. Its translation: CASNVQTGGYETQYF.

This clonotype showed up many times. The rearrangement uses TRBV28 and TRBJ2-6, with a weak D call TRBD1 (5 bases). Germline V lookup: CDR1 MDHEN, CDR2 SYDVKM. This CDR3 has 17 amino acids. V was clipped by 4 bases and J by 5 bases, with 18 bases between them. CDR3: CASSSNTRQNRANVLTF. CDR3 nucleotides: TGTGCCAGCAGTTCGAATACTCGACAGAACCGGGCCAACGTCCTGACTTTC.

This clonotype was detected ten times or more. The CDR3 is CASRAGRGGAPETQYF. The CDR3 DNA follows: TGTGCCAGCAGGGCTGGTCGCGGGGGGGCCCCAGAGACCCAGTACTTC. The V and J genes are TRBV7-2 and TRBJ2-5, with 9 positions matching TRBD2. The CDR3 has 16 residues. With V trimmed by 6 bases and J by 4 bases, 12 bases remained unmatched. The germline V gene has CDR1 SGHTA and CDR2 FQGNSA.

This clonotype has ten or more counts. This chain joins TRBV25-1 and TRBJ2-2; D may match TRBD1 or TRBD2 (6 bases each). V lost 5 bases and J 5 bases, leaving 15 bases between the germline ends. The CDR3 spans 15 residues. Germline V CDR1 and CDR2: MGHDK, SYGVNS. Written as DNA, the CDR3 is TGTGCCAGCAGTTGGGGGGCGTCTAGTACCGGGGAGCTGTTTTTT. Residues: CASSWGASSTGELFF. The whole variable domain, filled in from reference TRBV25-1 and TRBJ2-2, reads EADIYQTPRYLVIGTGKKITLECSQTMGHDKMYWYQQDPGMELHLIHYSYGVNSTEKGDLSSESTVSRIRTEHFPLTLESARPSHTSQYLCASSWGASSTGELFFGEGSRLTVL.

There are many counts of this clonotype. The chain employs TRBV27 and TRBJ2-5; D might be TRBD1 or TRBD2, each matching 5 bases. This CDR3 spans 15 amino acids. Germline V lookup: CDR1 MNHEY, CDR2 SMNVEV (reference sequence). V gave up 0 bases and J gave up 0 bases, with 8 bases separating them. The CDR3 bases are TGTGCCAGCAGTTTATCGAGGGGCTACCAAGAGACCCAGTACTTC. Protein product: CASSLSRGYQETQYF.

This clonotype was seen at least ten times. The CDR3 reads CASSDPQGENTEAFF. CDR3 bases: TGTGCCAGCAGCGACCCACAGGGAGAGAACACTGAAGCTTTCTTT. This chain links TRBV7-3 with TRBJ1-1; possibly TRBD1 for D (6 bases). V was shortened by 5 bases and J by 1 base, with 14 bases between the two germline ends. CDR3 size: 15 residues. Germline lookup yields CDR1 SGHTA and CDR2 FQGTGA.